Sequencing of this T cell receptor beta chain was carried out in a study of cytomegalovirus exposure and HLA in healthy donors. V lost 3 bases and J 0 bases, leaving 15 bases between the germline ends. The germline CDR1 and CDR2 sequences are SNHLY and FYNNEI. The CDR3 has 17 amino acids. Regarding donors, all were healthy bone marrow donors. PCR amplification relied on 60 Vbeta primers (plus 13 Jbeta primers). The protocol was immunoSEQ multiplex PCR, while the TCRdb copy is restricted to in-frame clones and leaves out a portion. The table has roughly 120,000 clones, just under 75% seen once. Study-level findings and limits: Excluded were some V segments that proved indistinguishable, including TRBV6-2 and TRBV6-3. In an earlier analysis, productive rearrangement rates for most beta V segments clustered near 87% or 30%.

A remark on this clone: Its antigen remains unknown. The sample holds other DNA sequences that translate to the same CDR3.

This TCR derives from a middle-aged man in good health and CMV-seropositive. V and J are TRBV2 and TRBJ1-5; perhaps TRBD1 as D (6 bases). Sequencing used PBMCs. The CDR3 nucleotides are TGTGCCAGCAGTGACGTCCACAGGGTTCATAGCAATCAGCCCCAGCATTTT. The encoded protein is CASSDVHRVHSNQPQHF.